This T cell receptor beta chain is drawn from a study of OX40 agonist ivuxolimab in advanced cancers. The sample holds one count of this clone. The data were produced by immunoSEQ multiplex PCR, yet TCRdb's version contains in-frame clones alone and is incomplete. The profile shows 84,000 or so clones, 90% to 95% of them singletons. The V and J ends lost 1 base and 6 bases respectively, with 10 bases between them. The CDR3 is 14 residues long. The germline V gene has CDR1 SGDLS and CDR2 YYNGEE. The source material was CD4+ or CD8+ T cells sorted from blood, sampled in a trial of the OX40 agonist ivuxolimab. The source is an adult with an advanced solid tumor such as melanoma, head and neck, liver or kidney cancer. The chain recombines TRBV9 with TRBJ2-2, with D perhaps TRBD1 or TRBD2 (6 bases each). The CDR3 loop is CASSVQEGAGELFF. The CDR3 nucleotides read TGTGCCAGCAGCGTACAGGAGGGGGCCGGGGAGCTGTTTTTT.